This TCR beta chain was documented in a study of T cells in placental villitis. For the wider study: The study tested an allograft-versus-infection hypothesis by comparing placental TCR-beta repertoires in villitis of unknown etiology, unaffected controls matched for gestational age, and infectious villitis.

The CDR1 and CDR2 encoded by the germline V gene are MNHEY and SVGAGI. The CDR3, from cysteine to phenylalanine, totals 15 residues. Only CDR3 DNA remains: 45 bases, in frame from the first base. Trimming takes 0 bases from V and 5 bases from J, and the germline ends sit 13 bases apart. Overall study results and their limits: With bulk tissue sequencing, helper, regulatory or cytotoxic T cells could not be distinguished, nor could maternal versus fetal T cells, and gamma-delta receptors were excluded. Small amounts of decidua were contained in the paraffin blocks, so some of the captured T cells, especially in controls, may have been decidual rather than villous infiltrates. CMV-specific clone frequencies were lower in villitis of unknown etiology than in infectious CMV cases (roughly 0.001 vs 0.011), and villitis of unknown etiology did not differ from controls on this measure.

Five infectious villitis placentae, four with confirmed cytomegalovirus and one with Toxoplasma gondii, were included and were not matched to other groups. The mothers in the infectious villitis group were younger, carried smaller fetuses, and either delivered preterm or experienced intrauterine demise in two cases. After delivery, the placentae were collected and evaluated both grossly and histologically, and only then was archival tissue selected. Five 10-micron scrolls were cut from each FFPE block, and DNA was isolated using the AllPrep DNA/RNA FFPE Tissue kit. NanoDrop was used to check DNA concentration and purity, and a Bioanalyzer was used to assess RNA quality. The immunoSEQ v4 bias-controlled multiplex PCR assay, performed blinded to group allocation, was used to amplify TCR-beta CDR3 regions from genomic DNA. To estimate nucleated cell and T cell quantities per sample, reference gene primers were included together with the TCR-beta primers. Sequencing of the libraries was performed on an Illumina MiSeq with a 100-cycle paired-end protocol. The source study handled its data this way. In the immunoSEQ Analyzer software, diversity and richness were calculated, with richness measured by iChao1 and clonality based on Pielou evenness and Shannon diversity on a 0-1 scale where a higher value means less diversity. CDR3 amino acid sequences with V/J genes were queried against VDJdb for CMV, EBV and influenza A specificities using confidence 3 and substitution 2. TCR-beta amino acid clonotype overlap between villitis of unknown etiology, infectious villitis and control repertoires was assessed with the Morisita-Horn index. TCRdb provides this immuneACCESS table in a form limited to in-frame rearrangements. Some clones are lacking; in checked studies, under half of them reflect an unresolved V gene, and why the rest are absent is not known. V and J calls and clone size are copied from that table; D and trimming were computed from the DNA. Recorded for this sample are 6,000 to 8,000 clones; approximately 78% of them occurred a single time. Jointly, the top ten make up more than 7.5% of the sample.

Remarks on this clone: The target of this receptor is not known. No base qualities exist here, and no much larger clone lies one base off it.

The sequenced sample was placental tissue containing maternal and fetal cells. Recombination connected TRBV6-5 to TRBJ1-1, with the D gene not clear enough to name. The sequence derives from a human patient with infectious villitis; the placental T cells may come from both mother and fetus. The bases are TGTGCCAGCAGTTACTCAACGGGCCGGAGGACTGAAGCTTTCTTT. The translation is CASSYSTGRRTEAFF.